By sample share, the clone carrying this TCR beta chain is medium-sized. The sorted Tregs were CD4+CD25+CD127-/low cells. Amplification of TRBV12-4/TRBJ1-2 clonotypes used adaptor-ligated barcode primers. TCRdb ran MiXCR on the multiplex PCR reads and lists one entry per CDR3 protein. The sample shows several hundred distinct CDR3 sequences, less than 5% of them seen only once. V was trimmed by 2 bases and J by 6 bases, leaving 13 bases between them. CDR3 size: 14 residues. The sequence came from a female donor with breast cancer. J is TRBJ1-2 and V is TRBV12-3 or TRBV12-4, with TRBD1 as a possible D gene (6 bases). Sequenced: Tregs sorted from blood. The CDR3 DNA follows: TGTGCCAGCAGTTTAATCACCCCAGGGGATGGCTACACCTTC. Translated: CASSLITPGDGYTF.